The 9 T cell receptor beta chains presented below share a single source sample, sequenced in a study of blood T cell repertoires in COVID-19. TCRdb's table, derived via immunoSEQ multiplex PCR, lists solely in-frame clones and lacks some. This table holds 220,000 or so clones, 89% found once. Sequencing input: peripheral blood. Receptors originate from a man aged 55 to 70 who had recovered from COVID-19.

Written as DNA, the CDR3 is TGTGCCAGCAGCCTCCCGACAGGGACTGAAGCTTTCTTT. Translation: CASSLPTGTEAFF. This rearrangement joins TRBV5-6 to TRBJ1-1, with 7 bases aligning to TRBD1. Unmatched junction bases numbered 5, after V lost 4 bases and J lost 5 bases. The CDR3 is 13 residues long. From germline, CDR1 is SGHDT and CDR2 YYEEEE.

This sequence joins TRBV7-2 and TRBJ2-6, with D unclear. The CDR3 sequence is 14 residues long. Deletions cut 3 bases from V and 4 bases from J, with 7 bases between. Looked up from germline, CDR1 is SGHTA and CDR2 is FQGNSA. CDR3: CASSFYIGANVLTF. CDR3 nucleotide sequence: TGTGCCAGCAGCTTCTATATAGGGGCCAACGTCCTGACTTTC.

Details on this clone: The junction differs from germline at one of its ends, possibly a read error. The sample holds other DNA sequences that translate to the same CDR3. This chain joins TRBV6-5 and TRBJ1-2; possibly TRBD1 for D (5 bases). The CDR3 loop spans 15 amino acids. Germline loops: CDR1 MNHEY, CDR2 SVGAGI. The CDR3 DNA sequence: TGTGCCAGCAGTTACGGGGCCTTTATTGGGCTTGGCTATACCTTC. It yields the protein CASSYGAFIGLGYTF.

The gene calls are TRBV5-8 and TRBJ2-3; perhaps TRBD2 as D (6 bases). The germline gives CDR1 SGHTS, CDR2 YDEGEE. The CDR3 has 15 amino acids. Trimming removed 2 bases from V and 0 bases from J, with 10 bases in between. The CDR3 sequence is CASSLGLTSTDTQYF. As DNA, the CDR3 is TGTGCCAGCAGCTTAGGACTAACTAGCACAGATACGCAGTATTTT.

The V and J genes are TRBV10-2 and TRBJ2-7, with 11 nucleotides matching TRBD1. The trim removed 1 base at V and 2 bases at J, leaving 1 base unmatched. The CDR3 has 15 amino acids. CDR1 WSHSY and CDR2 SAAADI come from the germline V gene. The CDR3 sequence: CASSEWTGGTYEQYF. In nucleotides, the CDR3 is TGCGCCAGCAGTGAGTGGACAGGGGGCACCTACGAGCAGTACTTC.

The chain has TRBV7-8 and TRBJ1-1, with D possibly TRBD1 on 5 matching bases. Germline-derived CDR1 and CDR2 are SGHVS and FQNEAQ. The V end was cut by 5 bases, the J end by 5 bases, with 21 bases between. This CDR3 is built from 16 residues. The CDR3 here is CASSPVGRPRETEAFF. CDR3 in DNA: TGTGCCAGCAGCCCCGTGGGGCGGCCCCGGGAGACTGAAGCTTTCTTT. Supplemented by reference TRBV7-8 and TRBJ1-1, the full variable domain reads GAGVSQSPRYKVAKRGQDVALRCDPISGHVSLFWYQQALGQGPEFLTYFQNEAQLDKSGLPSDRFFAERPEGSVSTLKIQRTQQEDSAVYLCASSPVGRPRETEAFFGQGTRLTVV.

This chain connects TRBV19 to TRBJ1-5, with 7 positions matching TRBD1. Germline V gene sequence: CDR1 LNHDA, CDR2 SQIVND (reference sequence). Germline trimming cut 5 bases from V and 5 bases from J; bases unmatched to any gene: 9. The CDR3 sequence is 15 residues long. CDR3 protein: CASSDRDGQHQPQHF. The CDR3 DNA follows: TGTGCCAGTAGTGACAGGGATGGACAACATCAGCCCCAGCATTTT.

CDR3 amino acids: CASSQGTADLHF. The CDR3 bases are TGTGCCAGCAGCCAAGGGACAGCCGACCTCCACTTT. V and J are TRBV14 and TRBJ1-6, with D perhaps matching TRBD1 (6 bases). V was trimmed by 1 base and J by 15 bases, leaving 10 bases between them. Germline values: CDR1 SGHDN, CDR2 FVKESK. The CDR3 is 12 residues long.

The rearrangement joins TRBV5-5 to TRBJ2-1; D gene uncertain. Trimming shortened V by 0 bases and J by 0 bases, and 10 bases separated the two germline ends. The CDR3 consists of 16 residues. Germline V gene sequence: CDR1 SGHKS, CDR2 YYEKEE (reference sequence). The CDR3 nucleotides read TGTGCCAGCAGCTTGGAGTACAGACCCTCCTACAATGAGCAGTTCTTC. This gives the protein CASSLEYRPSYNEQFF. The whole variable domain, remainder taken from reference TRBV5-5 and TRBJ2-1, is DAGVTQSPTHLIKTRGQQVTLRCSPISGHKSVSWYQQVLGQGPQFIFQYYEKEERGRGNFPDRFSARQFPNYSSELNVNALLLGDSALYLCASSLEYRPSYNEQFFGPGTRLTVL.